These T cell receptor beta chains were read from a single sample in a study of identical twins. MiXCR, run by TCRdb on the 5' RACE reads, gives a single entry per CDR3 protein. This table holds about 890,000 distinct CDR3 sequences, about 12% found once. These records were also assigned to another study, of yellow fever vaccine responses in identical twins.

Sequenced: PBMCs. These receptors were taken from a woman between 18 and 29 years old in good health. The CDR3 runs from the conserved cysteine through the conserved F or W. A D gene is named only where the DNA matches it firmly. Clone size appears in some rows only: once, few, many, or a class for an expanded clone.

j_gene | abundance | v_gene | d_gene | CDR3aa | CDR3nt
TRBJ1-1 | few | TRBV2 | - | CASSVIMNTEAFF | TGTGCCAGCAGTGTCATAATGAACACTGAAGCTTTCTTT
TRBJ1-2 | - | TRBV10-3 | - | CAISDSGSYGYTF | TGTGCCATCAGTGACTCAGGTTCCTATGGCTACACCTTC
TRBJ2-5 | - | TRBV14 | TRBD1 | CASSPGQGRPQETQYF | TGTGCCAGCAGCCCAGGACAGGGGAGGCCCCAAGAGACCCAGTACTTC
TRBJ2-4 | - | TRBV7-2 | TRBD1 | CASSRQGKSIQYF | TGTGCCAGCAGCCGACAGGGAAAAAGCATTCAGTACTTC
TRBJ1-1 | many | TRBV12-3/TRBV12-4 | - | CASSLEGRTEAFF | TGTGCCAGCAGTTTAGAGGGAAGGACTGAAGCTTTCTTT
TRBJ2-2 | many | TRBV4-1 | TRBD1 | CASSQVTGGNAGELFF | TGCGCCAGCAGCCAAGTGACAGGGGGTAACGCCGGGGAGCTGTTTTTT
TRBJ1-1 | many | TRBV4-2 | - | CASSPAGGRGAEAFF | TGTGCCAGCAGCCCAGCCGGGGGCCGAGGGGCTGAAGCTTTCTTT
TRBJ2-7 | - | TRBV28 | - | CASSFQRDPGSYEQYF | TGTGCCAGCAGTTTTCAAAGGGACCCGGGTTCCTACGAGCAGTACTTC
TRBJ2-1 | few | TRBV29-1 | TRBD2 | CSVAHRLANYNEQFF | TGCAGCGTTGCCCATCGACTAGCGAACTACAATGAGCAGTTCTTC
TRBJ2-1 | - | TRBV3-1 | TRBD2 | CASSQDTGLAGGREQFF | TGTGCCAGCAGCCAAGATACAGGACTAGCGGGAGGGCGGGAGCAGTTCTTC
TRBJ1-4 | - | TRBV5-1 | - | CASSLSGTSGGSTNEKLFF | TGCGCCAGCAGCTTATCCGGGACATCCGGAGGTTCGACTAATGAAAAACTGTTTTTT
TRBJ1-2 | few | TRBV25-1 | TRBD1 | CASSESGTGAEKRGYTF | TGTGCCAGCAGTGAGTCCGGGACAGGGGCCGAGAAGAGGGGCTACACCTTC
TRBJ2-7 | few | TRBV7-9 | - | CASSWSSGRSYEQYF | TGTGCCAGCAGCTGGTCCAGCGGCCGTTCCTACGAGCAGTACTTC
TRBJ2-7 | - | TRBV12-3/TRBV12-4 | TRBD1 | CASSPSTGQGNYEQYF | TGTGCCAGCAGTCCATCCACGGGACAGGGGAACTACGAGCAGTACTTC
TRBJ2-3 | - | TRBV7-9 | TRBD2 | CASGTSYTDTQYF | TGTGCCAGCGGGACTAGTTACACAGATACGCAGTATTTT
TRBJ2-2 | - | TRBV2 | - | CASSDTGLVGELFF | TGTGCCAGCAGTGATACGGGTCTAGTCGGGGAGCTGTTTTTT
TRBJ2-3 | few | TRBV7-9 | - | CASSHRGETSTDTQYF | TGTGCCAGCAGCCATAGGGGGGAGACGAGCACAGATACGCAGTATTTT
TRBJ2-3 | - | TRBV20-1 | - | CSASLGGGDTQYF | TGCAGTGCTAGTCTTGGGGGTGGAGATACGCAGTATTTT
TRBJ2-5 | few | TRBV20-1 | - | CSPQGGFETQYF | TGCAGTCCACAGGGGGGGTTTGAGACCCAGTACTTC
TRBJ1-6 | few | TRBV6-1 | - | CASSPRTRNNSPLHF | TGTGCCAGCAGCCCTCGGACCCGAAATAATTCACCCCTCCACTTT
TRBJ1-2 | many | TRBV10-3 | - | CAISEFVLPSGFSGYTF | TGTGCCATCAGTGAGTTTGTCCTACCCTCGGGTTTCTCTGGCTACACCTTC
TRBJ2-7 | few | TRBV11-2 | TRBD1 | CASSPDNPPGQGIDEQYF | TGTGCCAGCAGCCCAGACAACCCCCCGGGACAGGGGATCGACGAGCAGTACTTC
TRBJ2-2 | many | TRBV4-1 | - | CASSQESDRNTGELFF | TGCGCCAGCAGCCAAGAATCGGACCGGAACACCGGGGAGCTGTTTTTT
TRBJ1-5 | - | TRBV7-6 | - | CASSLAPGPNQPQHF | TGTGCCAGCAGCTTAGCGCCCGGACCCAATCAGCCCCAGCATTTT
TRBJ2-1 | - | TRBV9 | TRBD2 | CASSVVSGRDFYNEQFF | TGTGCCAGCAGCGTAGTTAGCGGGAGGGATTTCTACAATGAGCAGTTCTTC
TRBJ2-7 | - | TRBV7-9 | - | CASSSYRGDEQYF | TGTGCCAGCAGCTCCTACCGGGGAGACGAGCAGTACTTC
TRBJ2-1 | - | TRBV20-1 | - | CSADAGGIDDEQFF | TGCAGTGCGGACGCAGGGGGGATTGACGATGAGCAGTTCTTC
TRBJ2-7 | many | TRBV12-3/TRBV12-4 | - | CASSLGGVGSEQYF | TGTGCCAGCAGTTTAGGGGGAGTCGGGTCCGAGCAGTACTTC
TRBJ1-1 | - | TRBV11-2 | TRBD1 | CASSLEEGAGTEAFF | TGTGCCAGCAGCTTAGAAGAGGGGGCGGGGACTGAAGCTTTCTTT
TRBJ2-3 | few | TRBV5-1 | TRBD1 | CASSLRDRVVDTQYF | TGCGCCAGCAGCCTGCGGGACAGGGTAGTAGATACGCAGTATTTT
TRBJ2-2 | few | TRBV19 | - | CASSKEDSSTGELFF | TGTGCCAGTAGTAAGGAGGATTCCTCTACCGGGGAGCTGTTTTTT
TRBJ1-1 | - | TRBV6-1 | TRBD1 | CASRGQSGTEAFF | TGTGCCAGCAGGGGACAGTCGGGCACTGAAGCTTTCTTT
TRBJ2-1 | many | TRBV5-6 | TRBD2 | CASSLVRGGWNNEQFF | TGTGCCAGCAGCTTGGTCCGGGGAGGGTGGAACAATGAGCAGTTCTTC
TRBJ2-2 | few | TRBV2 | TRBD2 | CASSETSGNTGELFF | TGTGCCAGCAGTGAAACTAGCGGAAACACCGGGGAGCTGTTTTTT
TRBJ2-5 | - | TRBV15 | - | CATSTRVLETQYF | TGTGCCACCAGCACCAGGGTTTTAGAGACCCAGTACTTC
TRBJ1-2 | - | TRBV14 | TRBD1 | CASSKLGGTGQGIYGYTF | TGTGCCAGCAGCAAACTTGGCGGAACGGGACAGGGCATCTATGGCTACACCTTC
TRBJ2-7 | few | TRBV3-1 | - | CASSQVPGEQYF | TGTGCCAGCAGCCAAGTGCCGGGGGAGCAGTACTTC
TRBJ1-3 | few | TRBV20-1 | TRBD1 | CSFLGDRASTGNTIYF | TGCAGTTTTTTGGGGGACAGGGCTTCCACTGGAAACACCATATATTTT
TRBJ1-4 | - | TRBV6-6 | - | CASSLLTNEKLFF | TGTGCCAGCAGTTTGCTTACTAATGAAAAACTGTTTTTT
TRBJ2-7 | few | TRBV9 | - | CASSVDNEQYF | TGTGCCAGCAGCGTAGATAACGAGCAGTACTTC
TRBJ2-3 | many | TRBV5-5 | TRBD2 | CASRRGLAADTQYF | TGTGCCAGCAGACGTGGACTAGCGGCAGATACGCAGTATTTT
TRBJ2-5 | - | TRBV5-1 | - | CASRGGTETQYF | TGCGCCAGCCGAGGGGGTACAGAGACCCAGTACTTC
TRBJ2-5 | few | TRBV11-2 | TRBD2 | CASRTLAGGIRQIETQYF | TGTGCCAGCAGGACCCTAGCGGGAGGGATTCGTCAGATAGAGACCCAGTACTTC
TRBJ2-5 | many | TRBV12-3/TRBV12-4 | - | CASSFSPVQETQYF | TGTGCCAGCAGTTTCAGCCCTGTACAAGAGACCCAGTACTTC
TRBJ2-7 | few | TRBV12-3/TRBV12-4 | TRBD2 | CASSSLTSGIVEQYF | TGTGCCAGCAGTTCCCTGACTAGCGGGATCGTCGAGCAGTACTTC
TRBJ1-2 | - | TRBV7-9 | - | CASSLVPPGNYGYTF | TGTGCCAGCAGCTTAGTTCCACCCGGTAACTATGGCTACACCTTC
TRBJ2-1 | few | TRBV27 | - | CASSPARHYNEQFF | TGTGCCAGCAGTCCCGCTAGGCACTACAATGAGCAGTTCTTC
TRBJ1-1 | - | TRBV27 | - | CASSLNGPPDTEAFF | TGTGCCAGCAGTTTAAATGGACCCCCGGACACTGAAGCTTTCTTT
TRBJ1-6 | few | TRBV12-3/TRBV12-4 | - | CASRGRGASSLHF | TGTGCCAGCAGGGGGAGGGGCGCGAGCTCCCTCCACTTT
TRBJ2-1 | few | TRBV24-1 | - | CATSSLYNEQFF | TGTGCCACCAGTTCTTTGTACAATGAGCAGTTCTTC
TRBJ2-7 | few | TRBV10-3 | TRBD1 | CAIRRDSEQYF | TGTGCCATCAGACGGGACAGCGAGCAGTACTTC
TRBJ2-3 | - | TRBV10-3 | - | CAISEIGTRGVTDTQYF | TGTGCCATCAGTGAAATTGGTACCCGAGGGGTCACAGATACGCAGTATTTT